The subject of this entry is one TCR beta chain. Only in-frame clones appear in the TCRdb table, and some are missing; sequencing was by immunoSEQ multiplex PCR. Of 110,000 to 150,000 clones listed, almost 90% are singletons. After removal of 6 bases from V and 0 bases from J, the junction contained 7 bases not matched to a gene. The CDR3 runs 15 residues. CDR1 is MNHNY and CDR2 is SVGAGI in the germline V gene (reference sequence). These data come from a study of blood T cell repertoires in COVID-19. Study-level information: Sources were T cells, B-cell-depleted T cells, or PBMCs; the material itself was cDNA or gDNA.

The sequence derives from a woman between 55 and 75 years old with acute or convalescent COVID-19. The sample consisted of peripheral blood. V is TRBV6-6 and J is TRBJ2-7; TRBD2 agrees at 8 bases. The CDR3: CASSPRGGPSYEQYF. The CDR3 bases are TGTGCCAGCAGCCCCCGGGGGGGGCCCTCCTACGAGCAGTACTTC.